This T cell receptor beta chain was identified during a study of blood T cell repertoires in COVID-19. Study context: The United States, Italy and Spain were the sources of the acute and convalescent COVID-19 samples.

It was during active infection that Seattle patients were enrolled and then longitudinally followed. The CDR3 is made up of 14 amino acids. Germline V gene sequence: CDR1 LGHDT, CDR2 YNNKEL (reference sequence). The V and J ends lost 1 base and 9 bases respectively, with 14 bases between them. Original processing notes: It was from reference gene primer amplification that nucleated cell counts were estimated. This table comes from immunoSEQ multiplex PCR, and its TCRdb copy is limited to in-frame clones, with some not included. V, J and clone size were drawn from that table, and D and trimming were deduced from the DNA. The data contain over 250,000 clones, over 70% of them singletons.

The receptor's source is a woman in her 70s with COVID-19, enrolled during active disease. The sample was peripheral blood. The chain couples TRBV3-1 (or the pseudogene TRBV3-2) to TRBJ2-3; D gene unclear. The CDR3 here is CASSQGIVESTQYF. As DNA, the CDR3 is TGTGCCAGCAGCCAAGGAATAGTGGAGTCGACGCAGTATTTT.